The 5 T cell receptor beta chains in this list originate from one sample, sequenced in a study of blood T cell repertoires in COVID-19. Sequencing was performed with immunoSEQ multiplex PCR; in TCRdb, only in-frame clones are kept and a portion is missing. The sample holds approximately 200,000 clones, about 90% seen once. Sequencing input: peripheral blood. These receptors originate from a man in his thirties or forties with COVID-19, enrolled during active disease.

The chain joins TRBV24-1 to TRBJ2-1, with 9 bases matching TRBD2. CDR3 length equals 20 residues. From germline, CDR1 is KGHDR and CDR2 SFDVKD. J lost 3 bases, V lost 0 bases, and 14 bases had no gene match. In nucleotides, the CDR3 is TGTGCCACCAGTGATTTGAGGTATCGGCGGGAGGGGGGCTACTACAATGAGCAGTTCTTC. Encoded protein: CATSDLRYRREGGYYNEQFF.

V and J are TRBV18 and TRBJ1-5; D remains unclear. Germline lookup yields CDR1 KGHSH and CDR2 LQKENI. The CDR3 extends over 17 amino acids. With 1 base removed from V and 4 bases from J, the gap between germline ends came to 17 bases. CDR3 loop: CASSPRVAYEENQPQHF. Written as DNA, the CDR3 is TGTGCCAGCTCACCACGGGTAGCATACGAGGAGAATCAGCCCCAGCATTTT.

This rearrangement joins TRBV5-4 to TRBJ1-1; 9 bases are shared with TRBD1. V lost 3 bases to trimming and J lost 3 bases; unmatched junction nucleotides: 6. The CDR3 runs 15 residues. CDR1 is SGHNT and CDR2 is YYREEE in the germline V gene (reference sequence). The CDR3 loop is CASSSGQGFYTEAFF. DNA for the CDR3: TGTGCCAGCAGCTCAGGACAGGGGTTCTACACTGAAGCTTTCTTT.

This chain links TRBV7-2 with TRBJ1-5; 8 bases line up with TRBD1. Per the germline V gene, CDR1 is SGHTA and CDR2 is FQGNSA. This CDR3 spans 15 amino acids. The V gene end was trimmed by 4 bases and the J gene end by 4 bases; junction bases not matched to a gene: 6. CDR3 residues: CASSSRQGFNQPQHF. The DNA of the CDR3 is TGTGCCAGCAGCTCCCGACAGGGGTTTAATCAGCCCCAGCATTTT.

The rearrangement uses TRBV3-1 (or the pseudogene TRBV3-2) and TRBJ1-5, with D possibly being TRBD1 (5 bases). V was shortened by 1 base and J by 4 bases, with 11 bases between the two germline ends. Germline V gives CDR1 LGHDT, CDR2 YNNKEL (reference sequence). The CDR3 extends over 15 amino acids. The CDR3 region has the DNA TGTGCCAGCAGCCAAGGTTCGGGGGGTAATCAGCCCCAGCATTTT. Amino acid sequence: CASSQGSGGNQPQHF.